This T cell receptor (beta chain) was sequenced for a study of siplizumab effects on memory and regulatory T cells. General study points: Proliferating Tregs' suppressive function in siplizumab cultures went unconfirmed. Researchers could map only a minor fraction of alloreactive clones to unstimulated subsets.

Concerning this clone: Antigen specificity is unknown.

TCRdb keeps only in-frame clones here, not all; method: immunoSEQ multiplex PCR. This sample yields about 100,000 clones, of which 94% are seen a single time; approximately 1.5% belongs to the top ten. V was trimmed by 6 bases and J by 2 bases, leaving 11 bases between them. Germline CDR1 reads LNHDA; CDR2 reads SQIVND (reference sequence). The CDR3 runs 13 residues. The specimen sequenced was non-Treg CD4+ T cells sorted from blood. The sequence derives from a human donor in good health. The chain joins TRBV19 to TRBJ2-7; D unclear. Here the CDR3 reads CASSRENTYEQYF. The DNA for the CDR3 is TGTGCCAGTAGCCGAGAGAACACCTACGAGCAGTACTTC.